These T cell receptor beta chains were read from a single sample in a study of cytomegalovirus exposure and HLA in healthy donors. Clones were sequenced by immunoSEQ multiplex PCR, and TCRdb holds only the in-frame ones, with some missing. Here the sample spans some 130,000 clones, roughly three quarters being singletons. Sequenced: PBMCs. The source of these receptors is a young man in good health and CMV-seronegative. Both conserved end residues are trimmed from each CDR3.

V gene: TRBV10-2; CDR3 protein: ANFRVEYLYEQY
V gene: TRBV2; CDR3 protein: ASRAGTGNTYSNQPQH
V gene: TRBV30; CDR3 protein: AWSGSYGRGHQPQH
V gene: TRBV5-4; CDR3 protein: ASSLESSSEQY
V gene: TRBV28; CDR3 protein: ASTKGGLLSTDTQY
V gene: TRBV11-2; CDR3 protein: ASSLSQGGNQPQH
V gene: TRBV7-8; CDR3 protein: ASSFGGYSNQPQH
V gene: TRBV27; CDR3 protein: ASSSWGAGELF
V gene: TRBV5-5; CDR3 protein: ASSPGQTPLSNYGYT
V gene: TRBV19; CDR3 protein: ASSFSGGSSYEQY
V gene: TRBV9; CDR3 protein: ASSSRQGGNTIY
V gene: TRBV10-3; CDR3 protein: AISETSGSSYEQY
V gene: TRBV5-8; CDR3 protein: ASSLVGLASTDTQY
V gene: TRBV30; CDR3 protein: AWSLGGGTDTQY
V gene: TRBV27; CDR3 protein: ASSLVRGIKLEKLF
V gene: TRBV25-1; CDR3 protein: ASSEPGPETQY
V gene: TRBV11-2; CDR3 protein: ASSPIGSEQY
V gene: TRBV2; CDR3 protein: AGGGLAGTDTQY
V gene: TRBV7-2; CDR3 protein: ASSSYGTHYGYT
V gene: TRBV27; CDR3 protein: ASRTWITGENGYT
V gene: TRBV5-1; CDR3 protein: ASRQGSGNTIY
V gene: TRBV7-3; CDR3 protein: ASSLQGPNTGELF
V gene: TRBV11-2; CDR3 protein: ASSPRPGQGPYEQY
V gene: TRBV5-1; CDR3 protein: ASSRSSGETEAF
V gene: TRBV5-1; CDR3 protein: ASTKGQGSTDTQY
V gene: TRBV5-1; CDR3 protein: ASSRDSMNTEAF
V gene: TRBV5-4; CDR3 protein: ASSSILEGLGKETQY
V gene: TRBV5-1; CDR3 protein: ASSLGRTSGYYEQY
V gene: TRBV7-7; CDR3 protein: ASSSKGLATNEKLF
V gene: TRBV28; CDR3 protein: ASSLTGTGSYNEQF
V gene: TRBV28; CDR3 protein: ASSLGLQPQH
V gene: TRBV19; CDR3 protein: ASSGTGGGQPQH
V gene: TRBV5-1; CDR3 protein: ASSLSVAGAYEQY
V gene: TRBV2; CDR3 protein: AAGTSGQETQY
V gene: TRBV5-4; CDR3 protein: ASSFSGTSGEQY
V gene: TRBV6-1; CDR3 protein: ASSELDRDQPQH
V gene: TRBV29-1; CDR3 protein: SVPGQIIETQY
V gene: TRBV7-8; CDR3 protein: ASSLRAQGAIRETQY
V gene: TRBV28; CDR3 protein: ASSWHSGNTIY
V gene: TRBV6-1; CDR3 protein: ASSEGQYQETQY
V gene: TRBV10-2; CDR3 protein: AIGRAYNEQF
V gene: TRBV6-5; CDR3 protein: ASSYSRGSQY
V gene: TRBV7-8; CDR3 protein: ASSLRTSGSRDTQY
V gene: TRBV5-1; CDR3 protein: ASSFEDRPLYGYT
V gene: TRBV9; CDR3 protein: ASTSGVLSSYNEQF
V gene: TRBV10-2; CDR3 protein: ASSYRRGPYEQY